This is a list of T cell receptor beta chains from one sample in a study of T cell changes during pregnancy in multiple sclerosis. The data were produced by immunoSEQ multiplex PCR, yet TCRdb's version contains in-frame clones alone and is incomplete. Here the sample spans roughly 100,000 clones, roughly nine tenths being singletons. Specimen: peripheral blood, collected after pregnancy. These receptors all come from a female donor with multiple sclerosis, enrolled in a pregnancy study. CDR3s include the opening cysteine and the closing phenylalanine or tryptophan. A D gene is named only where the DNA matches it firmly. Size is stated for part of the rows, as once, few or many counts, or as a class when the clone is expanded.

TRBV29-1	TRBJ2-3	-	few	TGCAGCGTTGAAGAGGCAGGGATAGGGACAGATACGCAGTATTTT	CSVEEAGIGTDTQYF
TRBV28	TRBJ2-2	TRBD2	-	TGTGCCAGCAGTGAGTCCGGGAGGGCCACCGGGGAGCTGTTTTTT	CASSESGRATGELFF
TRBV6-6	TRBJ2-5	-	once	TGTGCCAGCAGTTACTCGAAGCGAACGGGTTCGGAGACCCAGTACTTC	CASSYSKRTGSETQYF
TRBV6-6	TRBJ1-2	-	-	TGTGCCAGCAGTTCACATTCCAGGGTCCCAGCTTCCTACACCTTC	CASSSHSRVPASYTF
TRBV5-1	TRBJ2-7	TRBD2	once	TGCGCCAGCAGCTTGGTGGGAGGGGCGACCCCCTCGGAGCAGTACTTC	CASSLVGGATPSEQYF
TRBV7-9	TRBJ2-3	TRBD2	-	TGTGCCAGCAGCAAAAGGAGCCCTAGCGGGGGGTCCACAGATACGCAGTATTTT	CASSKRSPSGGSTDTQYF
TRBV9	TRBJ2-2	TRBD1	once	TGTGCCAGCAGCGTAGTGGGTGTAGAGGGGGCCTTCACCGGGGAGCTGTTTTTT	CASSVVGVEGAFTGELFF
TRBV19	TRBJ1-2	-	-	TGTGCCAGTAGTATAGCTCCCTCCGCCGGGAGAGGCTACACCTTC	CASSIAPSAGRGYTF
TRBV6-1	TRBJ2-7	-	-	TGTGCCAGCAGTGAAGGCATCGGATCTAGAGAGCAGTACTTC	CASSEGIGSREQYF
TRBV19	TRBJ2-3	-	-	TGTGCCAGTAGTCGGGATAGCACAGATACGCAGTATTTT	CASSRDSTDTQYF
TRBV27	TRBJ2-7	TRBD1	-	TGTGCCAGCAGTTTATACGCAACAGGGGGTACCTACGAGCAGTACTTC	CASSLYATGGTYEQYF
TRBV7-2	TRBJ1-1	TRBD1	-	TGTGCCAGCAGCTTAGATGACAGGGTCGGATCTGAAGCTTTCTTT	CASSLDDRVGSEAFF
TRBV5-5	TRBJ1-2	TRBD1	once	TGTGCCAGCAGGTTGGACAGGGTGGCCGGCTACACCTTC	CASRLDRVAGYTF
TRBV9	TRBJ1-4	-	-	TGTGCCAGCAGCTCCCCTGGTGGGCAGGGTTCGAGGGAAAAACTGTTTTTT	CASSSPGGQGSREKLFF
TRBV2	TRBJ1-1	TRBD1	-	TGTGCCAGCATGGGGACAGGGAACACTGAAGCTTTCTTT	CASMGTGNTEAFF
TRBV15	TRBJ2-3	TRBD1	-	TGTGCCACCAGCAAGGACAGGGAAGCCACAGATACGCAGTATTTT	CATSKDREATDTQYF
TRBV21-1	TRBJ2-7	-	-	TGTGCCAGCAGCAAAGTATGCAGGGTACAAGACGAGCAGTACTTC	CASSKVCRVQDEQYF
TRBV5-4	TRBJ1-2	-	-	TGTGCCAGCAGCTTGGCCGGGGGGGGCAGTAACTATGGCTACACCTTC	CASSLAGGGSNYGYTF
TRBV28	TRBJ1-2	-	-	TGTGCCAGCAGTTTAGGAGGCGGCGGCTTAAGCTACACCTTC	CASSLGGGGLSYTF
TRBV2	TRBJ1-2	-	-	TGTGCCAGCAGGGGTAGCAACTATGGCTACACCTTC	CASRGSNYGYTF
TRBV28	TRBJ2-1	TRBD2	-	TGTGCCAGCACCCCGATAGCTAGGGAGGGATACAATGAGCAGTTCTTC	CASTPIAREGYNEQFF
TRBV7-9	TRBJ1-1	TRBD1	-	TGTGCCAGCAGCTTAGCTGGGACAGGGGGCCACACTGAAGCTTTCTTT	CASSLAGTGGHTEAFF
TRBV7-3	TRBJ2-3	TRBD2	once	TGTGCCAGCAGCTTAAGGCCGGGAGGGCCCGATACGCAGTATTTT	CASSLRPGGPDTQYF
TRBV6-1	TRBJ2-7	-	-	TGTGCCAGCACGAAGAACCCCACAGGGACCTACGAGCAGTACTTC	CASTKNPTGTYEQYF
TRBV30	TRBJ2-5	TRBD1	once	TGTGCCTGGAAGCCGACAGGGACCCTCCAAGAGACCCAGTACTTC	CAWKPTGTLQETQYF
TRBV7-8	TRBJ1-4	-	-	TGTGCCAGCAGCGAGCGAACCGTTGAAAAACTGTTTTTT	CASSERTVEKLFF
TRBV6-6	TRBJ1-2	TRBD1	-	TGTGCCAGCAGTTACTCGAATCGGGACAGCACCTATGGCTACACCTTC	CASSYSNRDSTYGYTF
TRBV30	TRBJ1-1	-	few	TGTGCCTGGAAACAGTTAGACGAAGCTTTCTTT	CAWKQLDEAFF
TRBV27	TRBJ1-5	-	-	TGTGCCAGCAGTTTATCAGGGGGGGCTTATCAGCCCCAGCATTTT	CASSLSGGAYQPQHF
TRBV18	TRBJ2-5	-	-	TGTGCCAGCTCACCAAGCATCAGGGAAGAGACCCAGTACTTC	CASSPSIREETQYF
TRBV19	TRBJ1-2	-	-	TGTGCCAGTAGTCGAGCAGGGCCCTGGGGCTACACCTTC	CASSRAGPWGYTF
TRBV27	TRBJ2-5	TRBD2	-	TGTGCCAGCAGGGAGCGGGGGGGATTGGAGACCCAGTACTTC	CASRERGGLETQYF
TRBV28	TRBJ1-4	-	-	TGTGCCAGCAGTTACACGGGGGGAAAGGAAAAACTGTTTTTT	CASSYTGGKEKLFF
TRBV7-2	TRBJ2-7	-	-	TGTGCCAGCAGACACCCCGGGCAGGGGTACGAGCAGTACTTC	CASRHPGQGYEQYF
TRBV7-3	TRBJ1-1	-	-	TGTGCCAGCAGCTTAACTCGGTACACTGAAGCTTTCTTT	CASSLTRYTEAFF
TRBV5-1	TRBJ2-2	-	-	TGCGCCAGCAGCTTGGCCCCAGAACCCCTTGCCGGGGAGCTGTTTTTT	CASSLAPEPLAGELFF
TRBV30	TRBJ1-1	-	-	TGTGCCGGCCACGGGGGAGTGGTCACTGAAGCTTTCTTT	CAGHGGVVTEAFF
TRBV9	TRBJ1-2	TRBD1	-	TGTGCCAGCAGCGCGGGACAGGACCCATATGGCTACACCTTC	CASSAGQDPYGYTF
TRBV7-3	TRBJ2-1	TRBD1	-	TGTGCCAGCAGCTACAGACAGGGGAAGGGCAATGAGCAGTTCTTC	CASSYRQGKGNEQFF
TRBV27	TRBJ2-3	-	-	TGTGCCAGCAGTTTCCGGACAGAAGTTGAGGATACGCAGTATTTT	CASSFRTEVEDTQYF
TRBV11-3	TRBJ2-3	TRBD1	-	TGTGCCAGCAGCCCGGGACAGTTCACAGATACGCAGTATTTT	CASSPGQFTDTQYF
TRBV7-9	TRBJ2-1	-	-	TGTGCCAGCAGCTTAGCGGGGACTGGACCTTTCTGGAATGAGCAGTTCTTC	CASSLAGTGPFWNEQFF
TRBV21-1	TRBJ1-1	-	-	TGTGCCAGCAGCAACGTCGGGACAGGGAAATCGCACCCGACTGAAGCTTTCTTT	CASSNVGTGKSHPTEAFF
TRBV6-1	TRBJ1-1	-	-	TGTGCCAGCACTAAGGACTGGGACACTGAAGCTTTCTTT	CASTKDWDTEAFF
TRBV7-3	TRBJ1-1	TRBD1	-	TGTGCCAGCAGCTACACAGGGGCCCCAGCAGGAGCTTTCTTT	CASSYTGAPAGAFF
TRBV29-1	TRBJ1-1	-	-	TGCAGCGGACGTCAGGGTTGGTTGCCTGAAGCTTTCTTT	CSGRQGWLPEAFF
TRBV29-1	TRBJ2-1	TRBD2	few	TGCAGCGTAGGACTAGCGGGTTACAATGAGCAGTTCTTC	CSVGLAGYNEQFF
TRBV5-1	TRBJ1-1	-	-	TGCGCCAGTCAACAGGTCTTGAACACTGAAGCTTTCTTT	CASQQVLNTEAFF
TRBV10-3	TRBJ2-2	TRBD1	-	TGTGCCATCAGGGACCGGGACAGGGGTACCGGGGAGCTGTTTTTT	CAIRDRDRGTGELFF
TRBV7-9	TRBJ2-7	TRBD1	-	TGTGCCAGCAGCGCCTGGACAGGGGGGCCCTACGAGCAGTACTTC	CASSAWTGGPYEQYF
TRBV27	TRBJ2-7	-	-	TGTGCCAGCAGAACGTGGACTTATCCCTACGAGCAGTACTTC	CASRTWTYPYEQYF
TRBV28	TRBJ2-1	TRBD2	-	TGTGCCAGCAGTTTCGGCGGGAGCTCCTACAATGAGCAGTTCTTC	CASSFGGSSYNEQFF